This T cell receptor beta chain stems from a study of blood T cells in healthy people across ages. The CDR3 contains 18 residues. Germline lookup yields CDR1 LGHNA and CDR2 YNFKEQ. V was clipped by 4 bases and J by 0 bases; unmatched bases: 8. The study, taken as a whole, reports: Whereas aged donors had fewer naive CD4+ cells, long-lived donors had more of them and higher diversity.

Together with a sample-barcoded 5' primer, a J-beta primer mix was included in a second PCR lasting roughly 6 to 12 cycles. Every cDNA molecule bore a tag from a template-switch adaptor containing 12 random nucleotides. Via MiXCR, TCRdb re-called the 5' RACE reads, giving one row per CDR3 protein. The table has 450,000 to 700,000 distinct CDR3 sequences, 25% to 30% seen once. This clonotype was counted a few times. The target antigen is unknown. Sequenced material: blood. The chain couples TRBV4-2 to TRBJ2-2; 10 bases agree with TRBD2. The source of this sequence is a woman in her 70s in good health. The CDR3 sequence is CASSPHWGLASNTGELFF. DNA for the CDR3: TGTGCCAGCAGCCCCCACTGGGGACTAGCGTCGAACACCGGGGAGCTGTTTTTT.